This is a list of T cell receptor beta chains from one sample in a study of shared clonotypes between healthy human individuals. Using immunoSEQ multiplex PCR, the repertoire was profiled, and TCRdb retains in-frame clones only, with some absent. The table has millions of clones, approximately 93% seen once. Sequenced sample: naive CD4+ T cells from PBMCs. These receptor sequences come from a man between 18 and 29 years old in good health. Some clones in this sample may be carry-over from other donors' samples. CDR3s include the opening cysteine and the closing phenylalanine or tryptophan. Each record gives: CDR3 length, D gene, V gene, clone size, J gene, CDR3 protein, CDR3 DNA. D genes are given only for firm matches. Size values are once, few and many counts, or a class for expanded clones, and some rows have none.

length: 16; D: -; V: TRBV18; size: -; J: TRBJ2-7; CDR3: CASSPRREPPTDEQYF; DNA: TGTGCCAGCTCACCAAGGCGGGAACCCCCAACCGACGAGCAGTACTTC
length: 15; D: TRBD1; V: TRBV4-3; size: -; J: TRBJ1-1; CDR3: CASSQGARGGTEAFF; DNA: TGCGCCAGCAGCCAAGGTGCCAGGGGGGGCACTGAAGCTTTCTTT
length: 14; D: -; V: TRBV7-9; size: -; J: TRBJ1-1; CDR3: CASSVGAQNTEAFF; DNA: TGTGCCAGCAGCGTCGGGGCCCAGAACACTGAAGCTTTCTTT
length: 14; D: -; V: TRBV7-2; size: -; J: TRBJ1-1; CDR3: CASSLVRTNTEAFF; DNA: TGTGCCAGCAGCTTAGTGCGCACGAACACTGAAGCTTTCTTT
length: 14; D: -; V: TRBV4-1; size: few; J: TRBJ1-1; CDR3: CASRAPGRNTEAFF; DNA: TGCGCCAGCAGAGCGCCGGGACGCAACACTGAAGCTTTCTTT
length: 12; D: -; V: TRBV25-1; size: -; J: TRBJ1-6; CDR3: CASSEGNSPLHF; DNA: TGTGCCAGCAGTGAAGGAAATTCACCCCTCCACTTT
length: 17; D: TRBD1; V: TRBV5-1; size: -; J: TRBJ2-7; CDR3: CASSFDFLAQGVYEQYF; DNA: TGCGCCAGCAGCTTCGACTTCTTGGCGCAGGGGGTCTACGAGCAGTACTTC
length: 17; D: TRBD1; V: TRBV9; size: -; J: TRBJ1-4; CDR3: CASSPGRGSLGNEKLFF; DNA: TGTGCCAGCAGCCCCGGCAGGGGGTCCCTGGGAAATGAAAAACTGTTTTTT
length: 16; D: TRBD1; V: TRBV5-1; size: -; J: TRBJ1-5; CDR3: CASSPGQVSDNQPQHF; DNA: TGCGCCAGCAGCCCGGGACAGGTCTCGGACAATCAGCCCCAGCATTTT
length: 16; D: TRBD1; V: TRBV10-3; size: -; J: TRBJ2-2; CDR3: CAISWDRGSNTGELFF; DNA: TGTGCCATCAGCTGGGACAGGGGCTCGAACACCGGGGAGCTGTTTTTT
length: 15; D: -; V: TRBV6-6; size: once; J: TRBJ1-3; CDR3: CASSYRQTSGNTIYF; DNA: TGTGCCAGCAGTTACCGGCAAACCTCTGGAAACACCATATATTTT
length: 15; D: TRBD1; V: TRBV9; size: -; J: TRBJ2-5; CDR3: CASSVQTGDQETQYF; DNA: TGTGCCAGCAGCGTCCAAACAGGGGATCAAGAGACCCAGTACTTC
length: 16; D: TRBD2; V: TRBV29-1; size: -; J: TRBJ2-3; CDR3: CSGSGTSGGSTDTQYF; DNA: TGCAGCGGGAGCGGGACTAGCGGGGGGAGCACAGATACGCAGTATTTT
length: 15; D: TRBD2; V: TRBV5-4; size: -; J: TRBJ2-1; CDR3: CASSLPRGDYNEQFF; DNA: TGTGCCAGCAGCCTTCCCCGGGGGGACTACAATGAGCAGTTCTTC
length: 16; D: TRBD1; V: TRBV5-4; size: -; J: TRBJ2-4; CDR3: CASSPGTALAKNIQYF; DNA: TGTGCCAGCAGCCCGGGGACAGCTCTAGCCAAAAACATTCAGTACTTC
length: 14; D: -; V: TRBV19; size: -; J: TRBJ2-7; CDR3: CASSDGAGSYEQYF; DNA: TGTGCCAGTAGTGACGGGGCTGGAAGTTACGAGCAGTACTTC
length: 18; D: TRBD1; V: TRBV6-1; size: -; J: TRBJ1-5; CDR3: CASSETPGTGGINQPQHF; DNA: TGTGCCAGCAGTGAAACCCCCGGGACAGGGGGCATCAATCAGCCCCAGCATTTT
length: 15; D: -; V: TRBV2; size: -; J: TRBJ2-6; CDR3: CASSERLAGANVLTF; DNA: TGTGCCAGCAGTGAAAGGCTAGCTGGGGCCAACGTCCTGACTTTC
length: 13; D: -; V: TRBV5-1; size: -; J: TRBJ2-3; CDR3: CASSLQGRDTQYF; DNA: TGCGCCAGCAGCTTACAGGGACGGGATACGCAGTATTTT
length: 15; D: TRBD2; V: TRBV6-6; size: -; J: TRBJ2-7; CDR3: CASSRLAGGFYEQYF; DNA: TGTGCCAGCAGTAGACTAGCGGGAGGGTTCTACGAGCAGTACTTC
length: 14; D: TRBD1; V: TRBV18; size: -; J: TRBJ2-7; CDR3: CASSVTGGIDEQYF; DNA: TGTGCCAGCTCAGTTACAGGGGGCATCGACGAGCAGTACTTC
length: 13; D: -; V: TRBV6-1; size: -; J: TRBJ1-1; CDR3: CASTGQGYTEAFF; DNA: TGTGCCAGCACCGGGCAGGGGTACACTGAAGCTTTCTTT
length: 16; D: -; V: TRBV10-3; size: -; J: TRBJ2-1; CDR3: CAISEYRDKRYNEQFF; DNA: TGTGCCATCAGTGAGTACAGGGATAAGCGCTACAATGAGCAGTTCTTC
length: 13; D: -; V: TRBV5-5; size: -; J: TRBJ2-4; CDR3: CASSFRGADIQYF; DNA: TGTGCCAGCAGCTTCAGGGGCGCTGACATTCAGTACTTC
length: 13; D: -; V: TRBV11-2; size: -; J: TRBJ1-1; CDR3: CASSLWGNTEAFF; DNA: TGTGCCAGCAGCTTATGGGGGAACACTGAAGCTTTCTTT
length: 16; D: TRBD1; V: TRBV15; size: -; J: TRBJ2-1; CDR3: CATSRSPGTGRDEQFF; DNA: TGTGCCACCAGCAGATCACCCGGGACAGGGAGGGATGAGCAGTTCTTC
length: 12; D: -; V: TRBV2; size: -; J: TRBJ2-7; CDR3: CASRQTKHEQYF; DNA: TGTGCCAGCAGACAGACCAAGCACGAGCAGTACTTC
length: 14; D: -; V: TRBV18; size: -; J: TRBJ2-3; CDR3: CASSPTGGTDTQYF; DNA: TGTGCCAGCTCACCAACTGGAGGCACAGATACGCAGTATTTT
length: 14; D: -; V: TRBV7-6; size: -; J: TRBJ2-3; CDR3: CASSLRVLLDTQYF; DNA: TGTGCCAGCAGCCTCCGGGTCCTCCTGGATACGCAGTATTTT
length: 16; D: -; V: TRBV5-8; size: -; J: TRBJ1-2; CDR3: CASSPPGPRVGTGYTF; DNA: TGTGCCAGCAGCCCGCCGGGCCCCAGGGTAGGAACTGGCTACACCTTC
length: 14; D: -; V: TRBV19; size: few; J: TRBJ1-5; CDR3: CASSIGGWNQPQHF; DNA: TGTGCCAGTAGTATAGGTGGGTGGAATCAGCCCCAGCATTTT
length: 15; D: -; V: TRBV4-1; size: once; J: TRBJ1-5; CDR3: CASSHPGNRRQPQHF; DNA: TGCGCCAGCAGCCACCCAGGGAATCGGCGGCAGCCCCAGCATTTT
length: 15; D: -; V: TRBV5-1; size: -; J: TRBJ1-4; CDR3: CASSLMAGSLEKLFF; DNA: TGCGCCAGCAGCTTGATGGCAGGCTCCCTTGAAAAACTGTTTTTT
length: 14; D: -; V: TRBV5-1; size: -; J: TRBJ2-5; CDR3: CASSLSTVQETQYF; DNA: TGCGCCAGCAGCTTGTCCACAGTACAAGAGACCCAGTACTTC
length: 14; D: -; V: TRBV5-1; size: -; J: TRBJ2-2; CDR3: CASSSQANTGELFF; DNA: TGCGCCAGCAGCTCACAAGCAAACACCGGGGAGCTGTTTTTT
length: 15; D: -; V: TRBV5-1; size: -; J: TRBJ1-3; CDR3: CASSLAVGPGNTIYF; DNA: TGCGCCAGCAGCTTGGCGGTGGGCCCTGGAAACACCATATATTTT